This T cell receptor beta chain was documented in a study of T cell repertoires in cytomegalovirus infection. The wider study: Public TCR beta signatures provided an indication of both CMV infection and a matching HLA type.

The V gene end was trimmed by 6 bases and the J gene end by 2 bases; junction bases not matched to a gene: 9. The CDR3 totals 17 residues. Germline V gene lookup returns CDR1 MNHEY and CDR2 SVGEGT. Study findings and constraints: Across the ex vivo response, the dominant clonotypes were HLA-C-restricted CMV-specific TCR beta clonotypes. CMV carriers with the relevant HLA were identified by cumulative public TCR beta family frequency.

TCRdb reprocessed the reads via MiXCR and lists one record per CDR3 protein. This sample has about 300,000 distinct CDR3 sequences, with roughly a quarter found just once. This clonotype was found a few times. Its antigen is currently unknown. The sample was PBMCs. The chain combines TRBV6-2 or TRBV6-3 with TRBJ2-7; 14 nucleotides line up with TRBD2. This TCR was sampled from a human donor in good health (CMV status not recorded). Some clones in this sample may be carry-over from other donors' samples. The CDR3 DNA reads TGTGCCAGCAGCCCCAGGGGACTAGCGGGAGCCGCCTACGAGCAGTACTTC. Protein product: CASSPRGLAGAAYEQYF.